These 10 T cell receptor beta chains were sequenced from one sample in a study of blood T cell repertoires in COVID-19. Some clones are missing from TCRdb's copy, which holds only in-frame ones; the method was immunoSEQ multiplex PCR. The repertoire holds roughly 200,000 clones, with more than 80% as singletons. Sequencing input: peripheral blood. These receptors came from a woman aged 25 to 39 with COVID-19, enrolled during active disease.

The rearrangement joins TRBV3-1 (or the pseudogene TRBV3-2) to TRBJ1-2; D remains ambiguous. From germline, CDR1 is LGHDT and CDR2 YNNKEL (reference sequence). The V gene lost 4 bases and the J gene lost 0 bases, with 12 bases spanning the gap. This CDR3 has 15 amino acids. The CDR3 sequence is CASSLNLGANYGYTF. The CDR3 coding sequence is TGTGCCAGCAGCCTCAATTTGGGCGCTAACTATGGCTACACCTTC.

In its sample, this clone was seen once. The chain recombines TRBV6-6 with TRBJ2-5, with TRBD1 identical over 10 bases. Germline values: CDR1 MNHNY, CDR2 SVGAGI (reference sequence). The CDR3 is 16 residues long. V shed 5 bases and J 5 bases; nucleotides not matched to a gene: 11. The CDR3 nucleotides read TGTGCCAGCAGTCTTCCGGGGACAGGGGTGGGGGAGACCCAGTACTTC. It encodes CASSLPGTGVGETQYF.

J is TRBJ1-1 and V is TRBV4-1, with 7 bases identical to TRBD1. The CDR3 covers 18 residues. V was clipped by 0 bases and J by 0 bases; unmatched bases: 10. Germline V CDR1 and CDR2: MGHRA, YSYEKL. The CDR3: CASSQDPPGQHLNTEAFF. CDR3 DNA: TGCGCCAGCAGCCAAGATCCCCCGGGACAGCATTTGAACACTGAAGCTTTCTTT.

The chain combines TRBV28 with TRBJ1-2; D is unresolved. The germline V gene has CDR1 MDHEN and CDR2 SYDVKM. Trimming cost V 8 bases and J 7 bases, with 14 bases left between them. CDR3 size: 12 residues. CDR3 sequence: CASHQARGGYTF. The CDR3 bases are TGTGCCAGCCATCAGGCCCGGGGTGGCTACACCTTC.

V usage is TRBV19 and J usage is TRBJ1-5; D not certain. This CDR3 is built from 13 residues. Germline CDR1 LNHDA, CDR2 SQIVND (reference sequence). V lost 8 bases and J 11 bases, leaving 19 bases between the germline ends. CDR3 protein: CASGSTTRKTQHF. The CDR3 DNA reads TGTGCCAGTGGTTCAACAACCCGTAAGACCCAGCATTTT.

The V call is TRBV15, the J call TRBJ1-6, with D possibly being TRBD1 (6 bases). The germline V and J ends were trimmed by 5 bases and 5 bases, with 7 bases remaining between them. Germline lookup yields CDR1 LNHNV and CDR2 YYDKDF (reference sequence). This CDR3 is built from 13 residues. The CDR3 DNA follows: TGTGCCACCAGCGGGGACAATAATTCACCCCTCCACTTT. Its protein product is CATSGDNNSPLHF.

V usage is TRBV5-6 and J usage is TRBJ2-3; D unclear. This CDR3 has 14 amino acids. V was cut by 2 bases and J by 0 bases, with 7 bases left in between. The germline CDR1 and CDR2 sequences are SGHDT and YYEEEE. The CDR3 DNA is TGTGCCAGCAGCTTTTTAACTAGCACAGATACGCAGTATTTT. Translation: CASSFLTSTDTQYF. Looking up the rest from reference TRBV5-6 and TRBJ2-3 gives the full variable domain: DAGVTQSPTHLIKTRGQQVTLRCSPKSGHDTVSWYQQALGQGPQFIFQYYEEEERQRGNFPDRFSGHQFPNYSSELNVNALLLGDSALYLCASSFLTSTDTQYFGPGTRLTVL.

V and J are TRBV19 and TRBJ1-6; D gene unclear. V gave up 3 bases and J gave up 9 bases, with 15 bases separating them. This CDR3 spans 15 amino acids. Per the germline V gene, CDR1 is LNHDA and CDR2 is SQIVND (reference sequence). CDR3 nucleotide sequence: TGTGCCAGTAGTATTGAGGGTGTCCGGAGTTCACCCCTCCACTTT. It is translated as CASSIEGVRSSPLHF.

The chain combines TRBV30 with TRBJ1-4; TRBD1 aligns across 7 bases. The CDR3 has 13 amino acids. In germline, CDR1 is GTSNPN, CDR2 SVGIG (reference sequence). The J segment lost 8 bases and the V segment lost 0 bases, leaving 3 bases of the junction unmatched. The CDR3, as DNA: TGTGCCTGGAGTGTACTACAGGGGGAAAAACTGTTTTTT. The encoded protein is CAWSVLQGEKLFF.

This clone was picked up many times. The chain combines TRBV4-1 with TRBJ2-5; 8 bases fit TRBD2. Germline V lookup: CDR1 MGHRA, CDR2 YSYEKL. V lost 2 bases and J lost 4; bases outside the gene matches: 9. This CDR3 is 16 amino acids long. CDR3 bases: TGCGCCAGCAGCCAATACACGGGAGGGCCGGGAGAGACCCAGTACTTC. It yields the protein CASSQYTGGPGETQYF.